The sequence of this T cell receptor (beta chain) was determined in a study of radiotherapy plus CTLA-4 blockade in lung cancer. Study at large: Of all patients, around 20% responded objectively and 31% showed disease control. General study findings and limits: Reported findings show early blood T cell clone dynamics, with interferon-beta, best predicted response. Among blood TCR repertoires after radiotherapy plus ipilimumab, tumor-derived clones expanded.

From germline, CDR1 is SGHRS and CDR2 YFSETQ. V shed 5 bases and J shed 5 bases, with 16 bases lying between them. The CDR3 has 15 residues. As concerns this clone: The antigen remains undetermined.

Data came from immunoSEQ multiplex PCR; TCRdb stores just in-frame clones and leaves some out. The sample records some 110,000 clones, 85% being singletons. The input for sequencing was peripheral blood, taken from a patient treated with radiotherapy plus ipilimumab. The sequence derives from a human donor with non-small cell lung cancer that progressed on radiotherapy plus ipilimumab. Some clones in this sample may be carry-over from other donors' samples. This chain joins TRBV5-1 and TRBJ1-4, with D perhaps matching TRBD1 (5 bases). CDR3: CASRDEGRANEKLFF. The DNA of the CDR3 is TGCGCCAGCAGGGATGAGGGCAGGGCAAATGAAAAACTGTTTTTT.